Below are 20 T cell receptor beta chains sequenced from a single sample in a study of T cell repertoires in cytomegalovirus infection. One entry per CDR3 protein, called by TCRdb with MiXCR from the reads. This sample carries about a million distinct CDR3 sequences, around 30% of them seen once, and the ten largest clones take over 13%. These receptors' targets are unknown. The specimen comprised cultured CD8+ T cells from PBMCs, sampled from culture after CMV antigen stimulation. These receptors all stem from a human donor in good health (CMV status not recorded). Some clones in this sample may be carry-over from other donors' samples.

The J gene is TRBJ2-7, the V gene TRBV7-6, with a possible D match to TRBD1 (5 bases). The ends were cut back, 5 bases at V and 0 bases at J, with 11 bases in the middle. This CDR3 contains 14 residues. CDR1 and CDR2 from the germline V gene are SGHVS and FNYEAQ. This CDR3 reads CASSSGDSSYEQYV. The CDR3 DNA sequence: TGTGCCAGCAGCAGTGGAGACAGCTCCTACGAGCAGTACGTC.

Many counts were recorded for this clonotype. The chain combines TRBV7-2 with TRBJ2-5; maybe TRBD1 (6 bases). The CDR3 sequence is 15 residues long. The ends were cut back, 5 bases at V and 4 bases at J, with 17 bases in the middle. Germline CDR1 reads SGHTA; CDR2 reads FQGNSA. The CDR3 is CASSTGQWEGETQYF. The CDR3 DNA reads as TGTGCCAGCAGCACAGGACAGTGGGAAGGAGAGACCCAGTACTTC.

The chain is built from TRBV27 and TRBJ2-1, with 9 bases that match TRBD1. The germline gives CDR1 MNHEY, CDR2 SMNVEV (reference sequence). V was clipped by 0 bases and J by 7 bases; unmatched bases: 4. The CDR3 spans 15 residues. The CDR3 here is CASSLSQGARNEQFF. The DNA for the CDR3 is TGTGCCAGCAGTTTATCACAGGGGGCGAGGAATGAGCAGTTCTTC.

The chain recombines TRBV7-9 with TRBJ2-2; D is unresolved. V was cut by 1 base and J by 7 bases, with 10 bases left in between. CDR3 size: 14 residues. The V gene's germline CDR1 is SEHNR and CDR2 FQNEAQ (reference sequence). The CDR3 DNA is TGTGCCAGCAGCTTAGTTGGCTCCTTCGGGGAGCTGTTTTTT. Its protein product is CASSLVGSFGELFF.

The V gene is TRBV10-3, the J gene TRBJ1-2, with D hard to call. V was pared by 6 bases and J by 6 bases, with 8 bases between. This CDR3 spans 11 amino acids. Germline lookup yields CDR1 ENHRY and CDR2 SYGVKD. CDR3: CAIRKEDGYTF. CDR3 coding DNA: TGTGCCATCAGGAAAGAGGATGGCTACACCTTC.

The chain combines TRBV20-1 with TRBJ2-1; 11 positions match TRBD1. The CDR3 runs 13 residues. Germline values: CDR1 DFQATT, CDR2 SNEGSKA (reference sequence). Trimming cost V 4 bases and J 8 bases; bases outside gene matches: 4. CDR3 in amino acids: CSAIGQGAYEQFF. DNA for the CDR3: TGCAGTGCTATAGGACAGGGGGCTTATGAGCAGTTCTTC.

The CDR3 nucleotides are TGCGCCAGCAGCCAAGGATCGGGGGGCCCCCCTACAGATACGCAGTATTTT. Its translation is CASSQGSGGPPTDTQYF. The chain combines TRBV4-3 with TRBJ2-3; tentatively, D is TRBD2 (7 bases). CDR3 length equals 17 residues. Per germline, CDR1 LGHNA and CDR2 YSLEER. V was pared by 1 base and J by 3 bases, with 17 bases between.

V is TRBV7-4 and J is TRBJ1-2; D gene ambiguous. Germline loops: CDR1 SGHVT, CDR2 SQSDAQ. This CDR3 has 13 residues. Trimming stripped 7 bases from V and 7 bases from J, with 16 bases between. The DNA of the CDR3 is TGTGCCAGCACCGCAGTGGAAGAATCTGGCTACACCTTC. Protein sequence: CASTAVEESGYTF.

This chain uses TRBV10-3 with TRBJ2-5; 7 positions match TRBD2. V gave up 7 bases and J gave up 5 bases; unmatched junction bases: 13. Germline-derived CDR1 and CDR2 are ENHRY and SYGVKD. CDR3 length: 15 residues. The DNA for the CDR3 is TGTGCCATCATGACCGGGGGAGGGAGAGAGGAGACCCAGTACTTC. This encodes CAIMTGGGREETQYF.

This rearrangement joins TRBV2 to TRBJ2-4; D gene uncertain. V dropped 3 bases and J dropped 0 bases, with 9 bases sitting between them. CDR1 and CDR2 from the germline V gene are SNHLY and FYNNEI. There are 15 residues in the CDR3. The CDR3 bases are TGTGCCAGCAGTGATCTGTGGACAGCCAAAAACATTCAGTACTTC. It specifies CASSDLWTAKNIQYF.

In regard to this clonotype: One junction end disagrees with the germline gene, perhaps due to a read error. The rearrangement uses TRBV7-4 and TRBJ1-2, with D perhaps TRBD1 (5 bases). Germline CDR1 and CDR2: SGHVT and SQSDAQ. This CDR3 has 14 residues. The CDR3 DNA is TGTGTCAGCAGCTTAGAGGGCAGGGATCATGGCTACACCTTC. It is translated as CVSSLEGRDHGYTF.

The chain links TRBV6-2 or TRBV6-3 to TRBJ2-6; D is unresolved. Germline V gene lookup returns CDR1 MNHEY and CDR2 SVGEGT. V lost 1 base and J lost 4, with 2 bases in between. The length of the CDR3 is 13 residues. CDR3 protein: CASSYWGANVLTF. The CDR3 nucleotides read TGTGCCAGCAGTTACTGGGGGGCCAACGTCCTGACTTTC.

In the case of this clonotype: An end of the junction differs from the germline gene, which may be a read error. The J gene is TRBJ2-1, the V gene TRBV9; TRBD2 aligns across 8 bases. Germline-derived CDR1 and CDR2 are SGDLS and YYNGEE. The CDR3 extends over 15 amino acids. The DNA for the CDR3 is TGTGCCAGCAGCGTAGACGGGGGGGCCTACAATGAGCAATTCTTC. This codes for CASSVDGGAYNEQFF.

In regard to this clonotype: This could be a read error, since a much larger clone is one nucleotide away. The chain has TRBV7-2 and TRBJ2-1; 9 nucleotides agree with TRBD1. The CDR3 is 15 amino acids. Trimming removed 7 bases from V and 5 bases from J; junction bases left unmatched: 9. Germline V lookup: CDR1 SGHTA, CDR2 FQGNSA. Written as DNA, the CDR3 is TGTGCCAGCAACTCGAAGGGACAGGGAAACAATGAGCAGTTCTTC. Translated: CASNSKGQGNNEQFF.

This sequence joins TRBV24-1 and TRBJ1-2; D gene unclear. This CDR3 has 13 residues. Trimming pared 4 bases from V and 2 bases from J, leaving 7 bases between. Germline loops: CDR1 KGHDR, CDR2 SFDVKD. CDR3 region: CATSDTDNYGYTF. For the CDR3, the DNA is TGTGCCACCAGTGACACAGACAACTATGGCTACACCTTC.

This clonotype was recorded at least ten times. The chain has TRBV7-6 and TRBJ2-1, with D possibly being TRBD1 or TRBD2 (5 bases each). This CDR3 comprises 15 residues. The ends were cut back, 4 bases at V and 6 bases at J, with 16 bases in the middle. The germline V gene encodes CDR1 SGHVS and CDR2 FNYEAQ. CDR3 in amino acids: CASSYLGVPGNEQFF. The DNA for the CDR3 is TGTGCCAGCAGCTACTTGGGGGTCCCCGGCAATGAGCAGTTCTTC.

Only a few counts were recorded for this clonotype. The rearrangement joins TRBV4-3 to TRBJ1-5, with 7 bases aligning to TRBD1. Germline trimming cut 2 bases from V and 8 bases from J; bases unmatched to any gene: 9. Germline CDR1 is LGHNA and CDR2 is YSLEER. CDR3 length equals 15 residues. The CDR3 nucleotides read TGCGCCAGCAGCCAACAGGACAGGTCAAATGAGCCCCAGCATTTT. This encodes CASSQQDRSNEPQHF.

This clonotype was counted a few times. V usage is TRBV19 and J usage is TRBJ1-1; D remains ambiguous. The CDR3 spans 13 residues. From germline, CDR1 is LNHDA and CDR2 SQIVND (reference sequence). V was clipped by 6 bases and J by 1 base, with 9 bases between them. CDR3 residues: CASRGSGNTEAFF. CDR3 bases: TGTGCCAGTAGAGGATCAGGGAACACTGAAGCTTTCTTT. Variable domain in full (rest from reference TRBV19 and TRBJ1-1): DGGITQSPKYLFRKEGQNVTLSCEQNLNHDAMYWYRQDPGQGLRLIYYSQIVNDFQKGDIAEGYSVSREKKESFPLTVTSAQKNPTAFYLCASRGSGNTEAFFGQGTRLTVV.

The chain combines TRBV4-3 with TRBJ2-1, with unresolved D. Germline V gene lookup returns CDR1 LGHNA and CDR2 YSLEER. This CDR3 region has 16 residues. Trimming took 6 bases from V and 0 from J, leaving 15 bases between them. CDR3 residues: CASRPSISSSYNEQFF. The CDR3 DNA is TGCGCCAGCAGACCGAGTATTTCAAGCTCCTACAATGAGCAGTTCTTC.

V is TRBV14 and J is TRBJ2-7; TRBD2 matches at 14 bases. The CDR3 covers 17 residues. Trimming cost V 4 bases and J 2 bases; bases outside gene matches: 7. The germline CDR1 and CDR2 sequences are SGHDN and FVKESK. The CDR3 region has the DNA TGTGCCAGCAGCCCCCCCAGGACTAGCGGGGGGACCTACGAGCAGTACTTC. Amino acid sequence: CASSPPRTSGGTYEQYF. The entire variable domain, with the rest obtained from reference TRBV14 and TRBJ2-7, is as follows: EAGVTQFPSHSVIEKGQTVTLRCDPISGHDNLYWYRRVMGKEIKFLLHFVKESKQDESGMPNNRFLAERTGGTYSTLKVQPAELEDSGVYFCASSPPRTSGGTYEQYFGPGTRLTVT.